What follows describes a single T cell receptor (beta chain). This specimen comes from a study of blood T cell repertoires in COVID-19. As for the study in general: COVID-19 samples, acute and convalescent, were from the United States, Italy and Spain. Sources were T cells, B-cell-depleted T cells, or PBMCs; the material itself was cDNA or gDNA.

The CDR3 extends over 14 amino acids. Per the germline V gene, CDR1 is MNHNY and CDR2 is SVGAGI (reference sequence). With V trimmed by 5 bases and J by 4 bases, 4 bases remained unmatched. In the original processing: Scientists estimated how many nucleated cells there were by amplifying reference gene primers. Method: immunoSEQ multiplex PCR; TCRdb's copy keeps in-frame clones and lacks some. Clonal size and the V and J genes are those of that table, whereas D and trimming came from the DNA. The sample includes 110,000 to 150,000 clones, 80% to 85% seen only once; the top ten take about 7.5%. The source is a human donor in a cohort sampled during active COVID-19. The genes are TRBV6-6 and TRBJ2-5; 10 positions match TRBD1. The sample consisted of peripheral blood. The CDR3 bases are TGTGCCAGCAGTCCGACAGGGGGCTCAGAGACCCAGTACTTC. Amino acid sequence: CASSPTGGSETQYF.